This TCR beta chain emerged from a study of siplizumab effects on memory and regulatory T cells. This table comes from immunoSEQ multiplex PCR, and its TCRdb copy is limited to in-frame clones, with some not included. In the table there are about 120,000 clones, approximately 92% of which are singletons. The receptor was isolated from a human donor in good health. The sequenced sample consisted of CD4+ T cells sorted from blood.

The CDR3 loop is CASSQGSGDYNEQFF. For the CDR3, the DNA is TGTGCCAGCAGCCAAGGGAGCGGGGATTACAATGAGCAGTTCTTC. The J gene is TRBJ2-1, the V gene TRBV4-2, with 7 bases fitting TRBD2. The V and J ends lost 1 base and 4 bases, in that order; junction bases with no gene match: 4. Germline CDR1 LGHNA, CDR2 YNFKEQ. The CDR3 loop spans 15 amino acids.